A single TCR beta chain is shown here with its context. Its cognate antigen is unknown. The data originate from a study of cytomegalovirus exposure and HLA in healthy donors. A multiplex PCR was run with 60 Vbeta primers and 13 Jbeta primers. Profiled with immunoSEQ multiplex PCR; TCRdb holds only in-frame clones, not every one. The sample shows about 170,000 clones, 70% to 90% of them seen only once. Study conclusions and caveats: Analyses of presence/absence relied on an assumption of roughly uniform sequencing depth across donors. Later analysis associated a missense DCLRE1C variant with TCR beta V- and J-gene trimming. Data from an earlier analysis indicated that most TCR beta V segments were productive either about 90% or about 30% of the time.

The sequencing sample was made of PBMCs. The sequence came from a girl under 18 in good health and CMV-seropositive.

In DNA form, the CDR3 reads TGTGCCAGCAGCTTGGTGATATCGCCTAGCGGGGGACTCACAGATACGCAGTATTTT. This codes for CASSLVISPSGGLTDTQYF. This chain connects TRBV11-2 to TRBJ2-3; 10 positions agree with TRBD2. V trimming: 3 bases; J trimming: 2 bases; junction bases outside the gene matches: 14. The CDR3 runs to 19 residues. From germline, CDR1 is SGHAT and CDR2 FQNNGV.